The T cell receptor beta chain described here comes from a study of human T cells and chemical hapten exposure. Study conclusions and caveats: A positive correlation with patch test score was shown by PT1 expanded TCR counts. Against controls, expanded TCRs gave rise to significantly more large CDR3 similarity clusters.

This clonotype was recorded many times. The antigen is not known. Time point defined: patch test 2, 6 weeks after DPC sensitization. Treatment noted: therapeutic diphenylcyclopropenone sensitization with weekly scalp DPC. Unfractionated whole blood was the source of the extracted total RNA. Deletions cut 4 bases from V and 6 bases from J, with 20 bases between. The CDR3 is 15 residues long. CDR1 DFQATT and CDR2 SNEGSKA come from the germline V gene (reference sequence). Per the authors' pipeline: Samples had a median of around 91,000 TCRs, ranging about 23,224 to 700,000. One entry per CDR3 protein, called by TCRdb with MiXCR from the RACE reads. Here the V and J calls rest on TCRdb's processing, not on the authors' analysis. The sample includes 70,000 to 95,000 distinct CDR3 sequences, less than 8% seen only once; the top ten take around 1.3%.

The sequence was obtained from a woman aged 25 to 39 with alopecia areata. Some clones in this sample may be carry-over from other donors' samples. The V and J genes are TRBV20-1 and TRBJ2-3; D is possibly TRBD1 (6 bases). This sample comprised whole blood, obtained in connection with sensitization to the hapten diphenylcyclopropenone (DPC). The CDR3 spells CSATLRQGTSDTQYF. CDR3 DNA sequence: TGCAGTGCTACCCTGAGGCAGGGGACCTCTGATACGCAGTATTTT.